This entry features one T cell receptor beta chain sequence. The sample has other DNA sequences that encode this CDR3 too. Deletions cut 3 bases from V and 1 base from J, with 7 bases between. CDR3 length: 13 residues. Germline loops: CDR1 SGHRS, CDR2 YFSETQ. Here immunoSEQ multiplex PCR was the method, and the copy in TCRdb shows in-frame clones only, minus some. The sample lists some 240,000 clones; 81% were seen once. This specimen comes from a study of blood T cell repertoires in COVID-19. Turning to the study itself: Researchers got acute and convalescent COVID-19 samples from the United States, Italy and Spain.

The TCR comes from a woman of 80 years or more with COVID-19, enrolled during active disease. V is TRBV5-1 and J is TRBJ1-1; no clear D gene. The specimen was peripheral blood. CDR3 nucleotide sequence: TGCGCCAGCAGCTCGCGGGAGAACACTGAAGCTTTCTTT. Amino acid sequence: CASSSRENTEAFF.